The following is a TCR beta chain sequence with its context. Its antigen is currently unknown. This specimen comes from a study of blood T cells in healthy people across ages. Points from the study as a whole: Getting older went along with TCR beta diversity per million T cells dropping roughly linearly.

Germline V lookup: CDR1 LGHDT, CDR2 YNNKEL (reference sequence). CDR3 length: 17 amino acids. The J segment lost 4 bases and the V segment lost 1 base, leaving 10 bases of the junction unmatched. Caucasian individuals from Russia who were healthy and aged roughly 6 to 95 acted as donors. Using a J-beta primer mix together with a sample-barcoded 5' primer, a second PCR was run for about 7 to 12 cycles. One entry per CDR3 protein, called by TCRdb with MiXCR from the 5' RACE reads. The profile covers 650,000 to 1,000,000 distinct CDR3 sequences, with about 42% appearing a single time and around 18% taken by the ten largest.

The specimen was blood. This clonotype was sampled from a man aged 80 or over in good health. The gene calls are TRBV3-1 and TRBJ2-7, with 10 nucleotides matching TRBD1. DNA for the CDR3: TGTGCCAGCAGCCAAGTAGGGGGGGGGACAGGGGTATACGAGCAGTACTTC. Translation: CASSQVGGGTGVYEQYF.